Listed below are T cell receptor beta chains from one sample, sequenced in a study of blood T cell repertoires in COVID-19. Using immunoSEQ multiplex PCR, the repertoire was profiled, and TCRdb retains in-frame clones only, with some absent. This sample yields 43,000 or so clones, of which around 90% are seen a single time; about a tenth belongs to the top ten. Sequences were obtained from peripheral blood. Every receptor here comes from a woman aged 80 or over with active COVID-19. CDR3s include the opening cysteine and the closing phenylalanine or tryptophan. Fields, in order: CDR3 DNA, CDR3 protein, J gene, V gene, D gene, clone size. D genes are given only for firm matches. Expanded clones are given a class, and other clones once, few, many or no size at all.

CDR3nt: TGTGCCGGAGGAGCGGATCAGCCCCAGCATTTT
CDR3aa: CAGGADQPQHF
j_gene: TRBJ1-5
v_gene: TRBV19
d_gene: -
abundance: few

CDR3nt: TGCGCCAGCAGCTTGGAACCTCCGGGACAGCCTGGAAACACCATATATTTT
CDR3aa: CASSLEPPGQPGNTIYF
j_gene: TRBJ1-3
v_gene: TRBV5-1
d_gene: TRBD1
abundance: -

CDR3nt: TGTGCCAGCAGCCGGGTCGGGGGGCCCAGCTCCTATAATTCACCCCTCCACTTT
CDR3aa: CASSRVGGPSSYNSPLHF
j_gene: TRBJ1-6
v_gene: TRBV7-2
d_gene: -
abundance: -

CDR3nt: TGTGCCAGCAGTGCCCGGGGGGGGCTGGCCGGGGAGCTGTTTTTT
CDR3aa: CASSARGGLAGELFF
j_gene: TRBJ2-2
v_gene: TRBV6-2/TRBV6-3
d_gene: TRBD2
abundance: few

CDR3nt: TGTGCCACCAGCAGAGATAACAACAGGCTCGTCTCTGGAAACACCATATATTTT
CDR3aa: CATSRDNNRLVSGNTIYF
j_gene: TRBJ1-3
v_gene: TRBV15
d_gene: -
abundance: -

CDR3nt: TGTGCCAGCAGTTTATCGGGACAGGGAAACTATGGCTACACCTTC
CDR3aa: CASSLSGQGNYGYTF
j_gene: TRBJ1-2
v_gene: TRBV6-5
d_gene: TRBD1
abundance: -

CDR3nt: TGTGCCAGCAGACGTCAGGGGGTCGCTTTCTTT
CDR3aa: CASRRQGVAFF
j_gene: TRBJ1-1
v_gene: TRBV27
d_gene: TRBD1
abundance: -

CDR3nt: TGTGCCAGCTCCCCGAGCGGGGGCCACTACGAGCAGTACTTC
CDR3aa: CASSPSGGHYEQYF
j_gene: TRBJ2-7
v_gene: TRBV18
d_gene: TRBD2
abundance: -

CDR3nt: TGTGCCAGCAGTTTAGGGGCAGGGCGCGAGCAGTACTTC
CDR3aa: CASSLGAGREQYF
j_gene: TRBJ2-7
v_gene: TRBV12-3/TRBV12-4
d_gene: -
abundance: -

CDR3nt: TGTGCCAGCAGTTTACACAGGGCCTTCGATTCACCCCTCCACTTT
CDR3aa: CASSLHRAFDSPLHF
j_gene: TRBJ1-6
v_gene: TRBV28
d_gene: -
abundance: once

CDR3nt: TGCGCCAGCAGACCTAACACAGTAGCCAAAAACATTCAGTACTTC
CDR3aa: CASRPNTVAKNIQYF
j_gene: TRBJ2-4
v_gene: TRBV5-1
d_gene: -
abundance: -

CDR3nt: TGTGCCAGTAGCCCGACAGGGCGGTCTTTTGGCTACACCTTC
CDR3aa: CASSPTGRSFGYTF
j_gene: TRBJ1-2
v_gene: TRBV19
d_gene: TRBD1
abundance: -

CDR3nt: TGTGCCAGCAGCTCTCGGGGACAGGGGTCCTACAATGAGCAGTTCTTC
CDR3aa: CASSSRGQGSYNEQFF
j_gene: TRBJ2-1
v_gene: TRBV7-2
d_gene: TRBD1
abundance: -

CDR3nt: TGCGCCAGCAGTCCGGGCCCCGGGGCTAACTATGGCTACACCTTC
CDR3aa: CASSPGPGANYGYTF
j_gene: TRBJ1-2
v_gene: TRBV4-1
d_gene: -
abundance: -

CDR3nt: TGTGCCAGCAGCTCGGGACAGGGGGCTGGCAACGAGCAGTACTTC
CDR3aa: CASSSGQGAGNEQYF
j_gene: TRBJ2-7
v_gene: TRBV9
d_gene: TRBD1
abundance: -

CDR3nt: TGCGCCAGCAGCCAGGGGGTAGATAATTCACCCCTCCACTTT
CDR3aa: CASSQGVDNSPLHF
j_gene: TRBJ1-6
v_gene: TRBV5-1
d_gene: TRBD1
abundance: few

CDR3nt: TGTGCCAGCAGTTTAGGAGCAGCTAACTATGGCTACACCTTC
CDR3aa: CASSLGAANYGYTF
j_gene: TRBJ1-2
v_gene: TRBV28
d_gene: -
abundance: -

CDR3nt: TGCGCCAGCAGCTTGGATGCAACGTTGGGACAGAATAATTCACCCCTCCACTTT
CDR3aa: CASSLDATLGQNNSPLHF
j_gene: TRBJ1-6
v_gene: TRBV5-1
d_gene: TRBD1
abundance: -

CDR3nt: TGTGCCTGGAGCCCGGCGGGGGGGAGAGCTTTCTTT
CDR3aa: CAWSPAGGRAFF
j_gene: TRBJ1-1
v_gene: TRBV30
d_gene: -
abundance: once

CDR3nt: TGTGCCAGCAGCCTTAGAGATCCGAGCTCCTCTGAAGCTTTCTTT
CDR3aa: CASSLRDPSSSEAFF
j_gene: TRBJ1-1
v_gene: TRBV14
d_gene: -
abundance: -

CDR3nt: TGTGCCAGCAGTACCAGCCTCCGTGCGGGGGTTACCTACGAGCAGTACTTC
CDR3aa: CASSTSLRAGVTYEQYF
j_gene: TRBJ2-7
v_gene: TRBV6-2/TRBV6-3
d_gene: TRBD2
abundance: -

CDR3nt: TGTGCCAGCAGTCACCGGACAGGCGGTTTCTATGGCTACACCTTC
CDR3aa: CASSHRTGGFYGYTF
j_gene: TRBJ1-2
v_gene: TRBV25-1
d_gene: TRBD1
abundance: -

CDR3nt: TGTGCCAGCAGTTTGGGACTGGGGCCCCCCTACGAGCAGTACTTC
CDR3aa: CASSLGLGPPYEQYF
j_gene: TRBJ2-7
v_gene: TRBV28
d_gene: -
abundance: once

CDR3nt: TGTGCCAGCAGCTTAGGAGATGGCTACACCTTC
CDR3aa: CASSLGDGYTF
j_gene: TRBJ1-2
v_gene: TRBV7-2
d_gene: -
abundance: -

CDR3nt: TGTGCCAGCAGGGAAAGGGGGCACGGCTACACCTTC
CDR3aa: CASRERGHGYTF
j_gene: TRBJ1-2
v_gene: TRBV2
d_gene: TRBD1
abundance: -

CDR3nt: TGTGCCAGCTCACGCCTAGCGGCCCCGCTGGACGAGCAGTACTTC
CDR3aa: CASSRLAAPLDEQYF
j_gene: TRBJ2-7
v_gene: TRBV18
d_gene: TRBD2
abundance: -

CDR3nt: TGTGCCAGCTCACCACTAGACACCTACGAGCAGTACTTC
CDR3aa: CASSPLDTYEQYF
j_gene: TRBJ2-7
v_gene: TRBV18
d_gene: -
abundance: -

CDR3nt: TGTGCCAGCAGTCTGGGACAGGGCTTTCGTTCACCCCTCCACTTT
CDR3aa: CASSLGQGFRSPLHF
j_gene: TRBJ1-6
v_gene: TRBV6-5
d_gene: TRBD1
abundance: -

CDR3nt: TGTGCCACCAGTGATGCTAGCGGGGGGGCCGGTGAGCAGTTCTTC
CDR3aa: CATSDASGGAGEQFF
j_gene: TRBJ2-1
v_gene: TRBV24-1
d_gene: TRBD2
abundance: -

CDR3nt: TGTGCCACTGCCCCAAGCGCAAGATTCTACGAGCAGTACTTC
CDR3aa: CATAPSARFYEQYF
j_gene: TRBJ2-7
v_gene: TRBV27
d_gene: -
abundance: -

CDR3nt: TGTGCCAGCAGTCCGGACAGAGACACTGAAGCTTTCTTT
CDR3aa: CASSPDRDTEAFF
j_gene: TRBJ1-1
v_gene: TRBV27
d_gene: -
abundance: -

CDR3nt: TGTGCCAGCAGTGAAAACAGGGGCCCCTACGAGCAGTACTTC
CDR3aa: CASSENRGPYEQYF
j_gene: TRBJ2-7
v_gene: TRBV6-1
d_gene: TRBD1
abundance: -

CDR3nt: TGTGCCAGCAGCCCTCCCGGGACAGGGAGAGGAGGCTACACCTTC
CDR3aa: CASSPPGTGRGGYTF
j_gene: TRBJ1-2
v_gene: TRBV7-2
d_gene: TRBD1
abundance: -

CDR3nt: TGTGCCAGCAGTTTTAGCGGGGGGCTCTCCTACAATGAGCAGTTCTTC
CDR3aa: CASSFSGGLSYNEQFF
j_gene: TRBJ2-1
v_gene: TRBV27
d_gene: TRBD2
abundance: -

CDR3nt: TGTGCCAGCAGCTCAGACAGGGGTGACCCCTACAATGAGCAGTTCTTC
CDR3aa: CASSSDRGDPYNEQFF
j_gene: TRBJ2-1
v_gene: TRBV5-4
d_gene: TRBD1
abundance: once

CDR3nt: TGTGCCAGCTCACAGGGAGAAGGGGAGCTGTTTTTT
CDR3aa: CASSQGEGELFF
j_gene: TRBJ2-2
v_gene: TRBV18
d_gene: -
abundance: -

CDR3nt: TGTGCCACCCGACCGGGGGGAAAGCCTAATGAGCAGTTCTTC
CDR3aa: CATRPGGKPNEQFF
j_gene: TRBJ2-1
v_gene: TRBV28
d_gene: TRBD2
abundance: -

CDR3nt: TGTGCCAGTAGTATAGAATCCCTTGGCAGGGGGCGCACAGATACGCAGTATTTT
CDR3aa: CASSIESLGRGRTDTQYF
j_gene: TRBJ2-3
v_gene: TRBV19
d_gene: TRBD1
abundance: -

CDR3nt: TGTGCCAGCAGCACGGACATAGGGGCTAATGAAAAACTGTTTTTT
CDR3aa: CASSTDIGANEKLFF
j_gene: TRBJ1-4
v_gene: TRBV5-4
d_gene: -
abundance: -

CDR3nt: TGTGCCAGCAGCTTAGGGCGGGGACAGACCTACGAGCAGTACTTC
CDR3aa: CASSLGRGQTYEQYF
j_gene: TRBJ2-7
v_gene: TRBV7-9
d_gene: -
abundance: once

CDR3nt: TGTGCCAGCAGTCAAATGGGGACAGCCTATGGCTACACCTTC
CDR3aa: CASSQMGTAYGYTF
j_gene: TRBJ1-2
v_gene: TRBV6-5
d_gene: TRBD1
abundance: -

CDR3nt: TGTGCCAGCAGCAGAACAGGGAATGGCTACACCTTC
CDR3aa: CASSRTGNGYTF
j_gene: TRBJ1-2
v_gene: TRBV11-2
d_gene: -
abundance: -

CDR3nt: TGTGCCAGCGCCGGGGGAGAGACCCAGTACTTC
CDR3aa: CASAGGETQYF
j_gene: TRBJ2-5
v_gene: TRBV28
d_gene: -
abundance: -

CDR3nt: TGTGCCAGCTCACCAGGTAGCGGGGGCCCCCGGTACAATGAGCAGTTCTTC
CDR3aa: CASSPGSGGPRYNEQFF
j_gene: TRBJ2-1
v_gene: TRBV18
d_gene: TRBD2
abundance: -

CDR3nt: TGTGCCAGCAGCTTGGAAGGGACAGGGGGCAGGGGCTACACCTTC
CDR3aa: CASSLEGTGGRGYTF
j_gene: TRBJ1-2
v_gene: TRBV5-6
d_gene: TRBD1
abundance: -

CDR3nt: TGTGCCAGTAGTATTCAGGTCGCGGGGGAGCAGTACTTC
CDR3aa: CASSIQVAGEQYF
j_gene: TRBJ2-7
v_gene: TRBV19
d_gene: -
abundance: few

CDR3nt: TGTGCCAGCAGGTCAGCGGGGGGAATCGGGGAGCTGTTTTTT
CDR3aa: CASRSAGGIGELFF
j_gene: TRBJ2-2
v_gene: TRBV28
d_gene: TRBD2
abundance: -

CDR3nt: TGCGCCAGCAGCCAAGCGGGCAGGGGGGAGGAAGAGACCCAGTACTTC
CDR3aa: CASSQAGRGEEETQYF
j_gene: TRBJ2-5
v_gene: TRBV4-1
d_gene: -
abundance: -

CDR3nt: TGTGCCAGCTCAACCAGAAATGAAAAACTGTTTTTT
CDR3aa: CASSTRNEKLFF
j_gene: TRBJ1-4
v_gene: TRBV18
d_gene: -
abundance: once

CDR3nt: TGTGCCAGTAGTATGAGCGGCACAGATACGCAGTATTTT
CDR3aa: CASSMSGTDTQYF
j_gene: TRBJ2-3
v_gene: TRBV19
d_gene: -
abundance: few

CDR3nt: TGCAGCGTTGGGGGGACAGGGGGCGAGACCCAGTACTTC
CDR3aa: CSVGGTGGETQYF
j_gene: TRBJ2-5
v_gene: TRBV29-1
d_gene: TRBD1
abundance: once

CDR3nt: TGTGCCAGCAGTTACTCGAGCTCCTATAATTCACCCCTCCACTTT
CDR3aa: CASSYSSSYNSPLHF
j_gene: TRBJ1-6
v_gene: TRBV6-5
d_gene: -
abundance: few

CDR3nt: TGTGCCTGGAGTGTACAGAGCAATCAGCCCCAGCATTTT
CDR3aa: CAWSVQSNQPQHF
j_gene: TRBJ1-5
v_gene: TRBV30
d_gene: -
abundance: -

CDR3nt: TGTGCCAGCAGTTCACAGGGTAGCACAGATACGCAGTATTTT
CDR3aa: CASSSQGSTDTQYF
j_gene: TRBJ2-3
v_gene: TRBV27
d_gene: -
abundance: -

CDR3nt: TGTGCCAGTAATCTTCAAAGGGGGCTGGGGACTGAAGCTTTCTTT
CDR3aa: CASNLQRGLGTEAFF
j_gene: TRBJ1-1
v_gene: TRBV19
d_gene: TRBD1
abundance: -